Listed here is a single T cell receptor beta chain. This entry comes from a study of blood T cell repertoires in COVID-19. Turning to the study itself: Sites in the United States, Italy and Spain provided acute and convalescent COVID-19 samples.

The Seattle patients, enrolled during active infection, were followed longitudinally. In the source study's methods: Reference gene primer amplification gave estimated nucleated cell counts. Produced via immunoSEQ multiplex PCR; TCRdb's table is partial and in-frame only. V, J and clone size are taken as reported in that table, and D and trimming were inferred from the DNA itself. In the table there are 150,000 to 200,000 clones, approximately 86% of which are singletons. The germline CDR1 and CDR2 sequences are MGHRA and YSYEKL. The V gene lost 5 bases and the J gene lost 3 bases, with 13 bases spanning the gap. This CDR3 comprises 14 residues.

The sample consisted of peripheral blood. The sequence derives from a middle-aged woman with COVID-19, enrolled during active disease. The J gene is TRBJ1-2, the V gene TRBV4-1, with D possibly being TRBD1 (5 bases). The CDR3 DNA follows: TGCGCCAGCAGCGGGGGGATGCCGTACTATGGCTACACCTTC. Its translation is CASSGGMPYYGYTF.